Reported below is one T cell receptor beta chain. This CDR3 is built from 12 residues. V was pared by 3 bases and J by 6 bases, with 9 bases between. The data stem from a study of blood T cell repertoires in COVID-19. Study-level information: From the United States, Italy and Spain came samples of acute and convalescent COVID-19. Sources were T cells, B-cell-depleted T cells, or PBMCs; the material itself was cDNA or gDNA.

Generated by immunoSEQ multiplex PCR, the TCRdb table keeps only in-frame clones and is missing some. The table has about 250,000 clones, approximately 90% seen once. The source material was peripheral blood. This chain joins TRBV12-3 or TRBV12-4 and TRBJ2-7, with D possibly being TRBD2 (5 bases). This sequence originates from a man in his late teens or twenties with active or convalescent COVID-19. The CDR3 DNA follows: TGTGCCAGCAGTTTCGGAGGAGCCGAGCAGTACTTC. This codes for CASSFGGAEQYF.